This passage covers 30 T cell receptor beta chains from one sample sequenced in a study of monozygotic twins with inflammatory bowel disease. TCRdb re-called the 5' RACE reads and gives one entry per CDR3 protein, without DNA. The sample table sets out 350,000 to 500,000 distinct CDR3 sequences. Input material: blood. The receptors stem from a human donor with ulcerative colitis or Crohn's disease, or a healthy co-twin of an affected twin (not recorded which).

The CDR3 loop reads CASSFGQARADTQYF. V is TRBV5-1 and J is TRBJ2-3. Germline-derived CDR1 and CDR2 are SGHRS and YFSETQ. This CDR3 is built from 15 residues.

The rearrangement links TRBV9 to TRBJ2-7. Per germline, CDR1 SGDLS and CDR2 YYNGEE. This CDR3 is built from 13 residues. CDR3 sequence: CASSPKLLGEQYF.

The CDR3 region is CASSYLTISTDTQYF. The chain carries TRBV5-1 and TRBJ2-3. Germline CDR1 and CDR2: SGHRS and YFSETQ. This CDR3 spans 15 amino acids.

The chain recombines TRBV5-1 with TRBJ1-5. The V gene's germline CDR1 is SGHRS and CDR2 YFSETQ. This CDR3 has 15 amino acids. This CDR3 is CASSLYGLSNQPQHF.

This sequence joins TRBV7-9 and TRBJ2-1; there is no DNA to check the TCRdb D call of TRBD2. Germline CDR1 SEHNR, CDR2 FQNEAQ (reference sequence). There are 15 residues in the CDR3. The CDR3 loop reads CASSLALAGEDEQFF.

This chain joins TRBV9 and TRBJ2-2; TCRdb indicates TRBD1, and absent DNA this call remains unverified. CDR1 and CDR2 (germline): SGDLS, YYNGEE. The CDR3 has 16 residues. CDR3 amino acids: CASSVPQGGNTGELFF.

The rearrangement joins TRBV5-1 to TRBJ2-3; TCRdb calls TRBD1, which cannot be checked without DNA. The CDR3 contains 14 residues. Germline loops: CDR1 SGHRS, CDR2 YFSETQ. This chain's CDR3 is CASSLARGPDTQYF. The variable domain in full, with the rest retrieved from reference TRBV5-1 and TRBJ2-3, is KAGVTQTPRYLIKTRGQQVTLSCSPISGHRSVSWYQQTPGQGLQFLFEYFSETQRNKGNFPGRFSGRQFSNSRSEMNVSTLELGDSALYLCASSLARGPDTQYFGPGTRLTVL.

This chain links TRBV6-2 or TRBV6-3 with TRBJ2-1; lacking DNA, the TRBD2 call made by TCRdb goes unchecked. Germline V gene lookup returns CDR1 MNHEY and CDR2 SVGEGT. The CDR3 totals 17 residues. CDR3 loop: CASRTGTSATSYNEQFF.

The chain joins TRBV20-1 to TRBJ2-1. CDR3 size: 14 residues. Germline V CDR1 and CDR2: DFQATT, SNEGSKA (reference sequence). Here the CDR3 reads CSARPLMDYNEQFF.

The V call is TRBV5-1, the J call TRBJ1-4. The germline CDR1 and CDR2 sequences are SGHRS and YFSETQ. This CDR3 is 14 amino acids long. The CDR3 loop reads CASSLGGSTEKLFF.

The V call is TRBV19, the J call TRBJ2-3; the D call of TRBD1 rests on TCRdb alone, since no DNA is present to check it. This CDR3 is built from 13 residues. Germline CDR1 and CDR2: LNHDA and SQIVND (reference sequence). CDR3 loop: CASSMGQGGTQYF.

This chain uses TRBV3-1 with TRBJ2-2; TCRdb selects TRBD1, and the lack of DNA leaves this call unchecked. From germline, CDR1 is LGHDT and CDR2 YNNKEL (reference sequence). There are 15 residues in the CDR3. CDR3 loop: CASSQGGRNTGELFF.

The chain is built from TRBV12-3 or TRBV12-4 and TRBJ1-4. CDR3 length: 14 amino acids. CDR3 residues: CASSLAKPSRKLFF.

This chain uses TRBV30 with TRBJ2-7. CDR1 and CDR2 (germline): GTSNPN, SVGIG (reference sequence). The CDR3 consists of 12 residues. CDR3 sequence: CAWSPSTDEQYF.

The rearrangement joins TRBV5-1 to TRBJ1-5; lacking DNA, the TRBD1 call made by TCRdb goes unchecked. Germline CDR1 and CDR2: SGHRS and YFSETQ. This CDR3 contains 14 residues. The CDR3 here is CASSPPGPGQPQHF.

The CDR3 loop reads CASSYGTGIYGYTF. The chain uses TRBV6-5 and TRBJ1-2; TCRdb returns TRBD1, unconfirmable since there is no DNA. The germline CDR1 and CDR2 sequences are MNHEY and SVGAGI. The CDR3 runs to 14 residues.

The genes are TRBV10-3 and TRBJ1-6; the D gene TCRdb calls, TRBD1, cannot be checked with no DNA. Germline loops: CDR1 ENHRY, CDR2 SYGVKD. This CDR3 is 15 amino acids long. The CDR3 protein is CAISDRQGLTSPLHF.

This chain uses TRBV7-9 with TRBJ2-6; the D gene TCRdb calls, TRBD1, cannot be checked with no DNA. Germline V gene lookup returns CDR1 SEHNR and CDR2 FQNEAQ (reference sequence). This CDR3 spans 16 amino acids. The CDR3 reads CASSLVPGAGANVLTF.

This chain uses TRBV12-3 or TRBV12-4 with TRBJ2-7; the D gene TCRdb calls, TRBD2, cannot be checked with no DNA. This CDR3 spans 14 amino acids. This CDR3 is CASSNRLGVDEQYF.

This chain connects TRBV4-1 to TRBJ2-7; TCRdb picks TRBD1, but there is no DNA to check that call. The CDR3 contains 15 residues. Per the germline V gene, CDR1 is MGHRA and CDR2 is YSYEKL. The CDR3 sequence is CASSHLTGRSDEQYF.

V gene TRBV15 combines with J gene TRBJ2-5. The germline V gene encodes CDR1 LNHNV and CDR2 YYDKDF (reference sequence). The CDR3 is 15 amino acids. CDR3 residues: CATSRDVGRQETQYF. The variable domain in full, with the rest retrieved from reference TRBV15 and TRBJ2-5, is DAMVIQNPRYQVTQFGKPVTLSCSQTLNHNVMYWYQQKSSQAPKLLFHYYDKDFNNEADTPDNFQSRRPNTSFCFLDIRSPGLGDTAMYLCATSRDVGRQETQYFGPGTRLLVL.

The V and J genes are TRBV5-5 and TRBJ2-7; the TRBD1 assignment by TCRdb is unverifiable without DNA. Germline loops: CDR1 SGHKS, CDR2 YYEKEE (reference sequence). There are 15 residues in the CDR3. CDR3 sequence reads: CASSFQFGQGYEQYF.

The V and J genes are TRBV4-2 and TRBJ1-6; the TRBD1 assignment by TCRdb is unverifiable without DNA. Germline V gene sequence: CDR1 LGHNA, CDR2 YNFKEQ. The CDR3 is 15 amino acids. The CDR3 sequence: CASSREARGNSPLHF.

The V gene is TRBV11-1, the J gene TRBJ2-2; without DNA, the TCRdb call of TRBD1 cannot be checked. This CDR3 has 20 residues. Germline V gene data show CDR1 as SGHAT and CDR2 as FQDESV (reference sequence). CDR3 sequence: CASSSPPGQNRGPGTGELFF.

The genes are TRBV6-1 and TRBJ1-6; TCRdb returns TRBD1, unconfirmable since there is no DNA. The germline CDR1 and CDR2 sequences are MNHNS and SASEGT. The CDR3 runs to 14 residues. The CDR3 reads CASSRSQGESPLHF.

The V gene is TRBV14, the J gene TRBJ2-2; TCRdb's D call, TRBD1, is unchecked because there is no DNA. Germline-derived CDR1 and CDR2 are SGHDN and FVKESK. This CDR3 region has 16 residues. This CDR3 is CASRPRTGSNTGELFF.

V is TRBV19 and J is TRBJ1-5; the D gene TCRdb calls, TRBD1, cannot be checked with no DNA. Germline V gene data show CDR1 as LNHDA and CDR2 as SQIVND (reference sequence). This CDR3 contains 11 residues. The CDR3 reads CGSGEPLRQHF.

The chain carries TRBV7-2 and TRBJ2-3; the TCRdb D gene call, TRBD2, has no DNA to confirm it. CDR1 is SGHTA, CDR2 FQGNSA, per germline. This CDR3 has 16 residues. The CDR3 protein is CASSLGLNVITDTQYF.

V and J are TRBV5-4 and TRBJ1-2. CDR1 SGHNT and CDR2 YYREEE come from the germline V gene (reference sequence). The CDR3 extends over 14 amino acids. The CDR3: CASSLDRLGYGYTF.

The rearrangement links TRBV7-8 to TRBJ1-4; no DNA is available, so the TRBD1 call from TCRdb remains unchecked. CDR3 length equals 15 residues. CDR1 is SGHVS and CDR2 is FQNEAQ in the germline V gene. The CDR3 spells CASSIRDRGYEKLFF.